This TCR beta chain was found in a study of cytomegalovirus exposure and HLA in healthy donors. Donors likely had unrecorded immune exposures despite being nominally healthy when sampled. Regarding the study as a whole: Analysis was carried out at a later point, and it linked a missense DCLRE1C variant to TCR beta V- and J-gene trimming.

The CDR3 is 15 residues long. Trimming cost V 5 bases and J 1 base, with 14 bases left between them. Germline V gene sequence: CDR1 MNHNS, CDR2 SASEGT. With 60 Vbeta and 13 Jbeta primers, the PCR was carried out. TCRdb keeps only in-frame clones here, not all; method: immunoSEQ multiplex PCR. The table has more than 200,000 clones, around 83% seen once. Note on this clone: Its target is not known.

The source of this sequence is a girl aged 10-17 years in good health and CMV-seronegative. The chain uses TRBV6-1 and TRBJ1-2; tentative D call: TRBD1 (6 bases). The sequenced sample consisted of PBMCs. The CDR3 DNA sequence: TGTGCCAGCAGTCCGTCGGGGGGCATTAACTATGGCTACACCTTC. It translates to CASSPSGGINYGYTF.